The next 30 T cell receptor beta chains were all read from a single sample in a study of Graves' ophthalmopathy and Graves' hyperthyroidism. Investigators amplified TCR beta CDR3 regions from RNA transcripts. Following a first-round RT-PCR that used HTBI primers, a second-round multiplex PCR was carried out. TCRdb re-analysed the multiplex PCR reads in MiXCR, keeping a single row per CDR3 protein. The sample records a few hundred thousand distinct CDR3 sequences, about 40% being singletons. What was sequenced was peripheral blood or thyroid tissue (not recorded which). Receptor source: an adult man with Graves' hyperthyroidism.

This rearrangement joins TRBV5-4 to TRBJ2-7; TRBD2 agrees at 8 bases. The CDR3 runs to 14 residues. CDR1 is SGHNT, CDR2 YYREEE, per germline (reference sequence). Germline trimming cut 0 bases from V and 5 bases from J; bases unmatched to any gene: 4. CDR3 bases: TGTGCCAGCAGCTTGGCGGGGGGGCAGAACGAGCAGTACTTC. This gives the protein CASSLAGGQNEQYF.

In its sample, this clonotype was seen many times. This rearrangement joins TRBV10-1 to TRBJ1-5, with TRBD1 matching over 7 bases. Germline V gene lookup returns CDR1 WNHNN and CDR2 SYGVQD (reference sequence). This CDR3 is 15 amino acids long. V dropped 7 bases and J dropped 1; count of bases not matched to a gene: 7. CDR3 in DNA: TGCGCCAGCATCCAGACAGGGCCAAGCAATCAGCCCCAGCATTTT. Residues: CASIQTGPSNQPQHF.

The J gene is TRBJ2-3, the V gene TRBV24-1; 8 bases align to TRBD2. This CDR3 is built from 16 residues. The germline V gene has CDR1 KGHDR and CDR2 SFDVKD. V trimming: 9 bases; J trimming: 0 bases; junction bases outside the gene matches: 10. The CDR3 bases are TGTGCCACCGGAGGGATCCGGGGGGGTAGCACAGATACGCAGTATTTT. Amino acid sequence: CATGGIRGGSTDTQYF.

Details on this clonotype: One end of the junction fails to match germline, which may point to a read error. This chain links TRBV12-5 with TRBJ1-2, with D unresolved. CDR1 and CDR2 (germline): LGHNT, FRNRAP. The CDR3 has 15 amino acids. The CDR3: CVSGPQDSGGYGYTF. As DNA, the CDR3 is TGTGTTAGTGGTCCCCAAGACTCAGGAGGCTATGGCTACACCTTC.

V gene TRBV5-1 combines with J gene TRBJ1-4; no clear D. CDR3 size: 13 residues. CDR1 is SGHRS and CDR2 is YFSETQ in the germline V gene. Deletions cut 4 bases from V and 8 bases from J, with 12 bases between. The CDR3 sequence: CASSPAPGEKLFF. The DNA for the CDR3 is TGCGCCAGCAGCCCCGCACCGGGCGAAAAACTGTTTTTT.

Worth noting for this clonotype: This clone may be a read error of a much larger clone one base away. Likely a read error: the CDR3 ends without its conserved phenylalanine or tryptophan. This rearrangement joins TRBV7-9 to TRBJ1-6; unclear D gene. V gave up 6 bases and J gave up 9 bases, with 15 bases separating them. Germline loops: CDR1 SEHNR, CDR2 FQNEAQ (reference sequence). The CDR3 is 14 residues long. This chain's CDR3 is CASSFEGSGSPLHL. The CDR3 DNA reads as TGTGCCAGCAGTTTTGAGGGTTCCGGTTCACCCCTCCACCTT.

The chain links TRBV29-1 to TRBJ2-7; D uncertain. CDR3 size: 11 residues. CDR1 SQVTM and CDR2 ANQGSEA come from the germline V gene. Trimming took 8 bases from V and 3 from J, leaving 11 bases between them. The CDR3 here is CSLAGNYEQYF. The CDR3 DNA follows: TGCAGCTTGGCTGGGAACTACGAGCAGTACTTC.

As regards this clonotype: This may be a read error: a much more frequent sequence differs by one nucleotide. The CDR3 sequence: CNANRGAQYQETQYF. CDR3 DNA: TGCAATGCTAACCGAGGGGCCCAGTACCAAGAGACCCAGTACTTC. The chain joins TRBV20-1 to TRBJ2-5; D could derive from TRBD1 or TRBD2 (5 bases each). Germline V gene data show CDR1 as DFQATT and CDR2 as SNEGSKA (reference sequence). This CDR3 has 15 amino acids.

This clonotype has ten or more counts. The chain couples TRBV20-1 to TRBJ2-2; 10 nucleotides line up with TRBD1. The J segment lost 4 bases and the V segment lost 3 bases, leaving 2 bases of the junction unmatched. Germline loops: CDR1 DFQATT, CDR2 SNEGSKA (reference sequence). The CDR3 is made up of 14 amino acids. Here the CDR3 reads CSASWDRGTGELFF. The CDR3 region has the DNA TGCAGTGCTAGCTGGGACAGGGGCACCGGGGAGCTGTTTTTT.

Turning to this clonotype: This sequence may be a read error, since a much larger clone differs from it by one base. Given the absence of the conserved phenylalanine or tryptophan at the CDR3 end, a read error is likely. The chain has TRBV13 and TRBJ2-7; D gene unclear. The CDR3 has 13 amino acids. Trimming took off 2 bases at V and 3 bases at J, with 8 bases between the two ends. From germline, CDR1 is PRHDT and CDR2 FYEKMQ (reference sequence). The CDR3: CASSLTGFYEQYL. DNA for the CDR3: TGTGCCAGCAGCTTAACGGGCTTCTACGAGCAGTACCTC.

The chain is built from TRBV24-1 and TRBJ2-5; D remains unclear. Per germline, CDR1 KGHDR and CDR2 SFDVKD. This CDR3 is 12 amino acids long. V gave up 4 bases and J gave up 2 bases, with 4 bases separating them. This CDR3 reads CATSDHQETQYF. CDR3 bases: TGTGCCACCAGTGACCATCAAGAGACCCAGTACTTC.

This chain links TRBV2 with TRBJ2-5, with 9 nucleotides matching TRBD2. This CDR3 is built from 14 residues. With 8 bases clipped from V and 0 bases from J, the junction kept 4 bases outside the gene matches. Germline V gene lookup returns CDR1 SNHLY and CDR2 FYNNEI. The CDR3 nucleotides read TGTGCCAGCCTCCTAGCGGGGTACCAAGAGACCCAGTACTTC. Its translation: CASLLAGYQETQYF.

Comment on this clonotype: The missing conserved phenylalanine or tryptophan at the end of this CDR3 makes a read error likely. This chain connects TRBV7-3 to TRBJ2-5, with D possibly called TRBD1 or TRBD2 (6 bases each). This CDR3 has 14 residues. The V end lost 1 base, the J end lost 7 bases, and 13 bases lay between the germline ends. Germline loops: CDR1 SGHTA, CDR2 FQGTGA. The CDR3 coding sequence is TGTGCCAGCAGCTTAAGTGGCAGGGGAGGGACCCAGTACCTC. Amino acid sequence: CASSLSGRGGTQYL.

The chain uses TRBV7-9 and TRBJ1-6; D ambiguous. Trimming removed 3 bases from V and 11 bases from J, with 14 bases in between. CDR1 and CDR2 (germline): SEHNR, FQNEAQ (reference sequence). The CDR3 has 14 residues. The CDR3 DNA sequence: TGTGCCAGCAGCTTTCGATTTACACTCGCACCCCTCCACTTT. This sequence encodes CASSFRFTLAPLHF.

This clonotype showed up just once. The CDR3 carries no conserved terminal phenylalanine or tryptophan, so it likely arises from a read error. The chain carries TRBV19 and TRBJ2-2; D is unclear. Germline assignment: CDR1 LNHDA and CDR2 SQIVND (reference sequence). Trimming took off 1 base at V and 4 bases at J, with 10 bases between the two ends. CDR3 length: 15 residues. The CDR3 nucleotides read TGTGCCAGTAGTATAGTCCGAGGCGGCACCGGGGAGCTGTTTTCT. Its translation is CASSIVRGGTGELFS.

This clonotype has at least ten counts. V and J are TRBV29-1 and TRBJ1-1; D call uncertain. The CDR3 consists of 10 residues. The germline gives CDR1 SQVTM, CDR2 ANQGSEA. Trimming removed 5 bases at V and 4 bases at J, with 5 bases between. This CDR3 is CSVYLTEAFF. The CDR3 DNA is TGCAGCGTTTACCTCACTGAAGCTTTCTTT.

This chain links TRBV7-6 with TRBJ2-1; D not certain. The closer fit of TRBJ2-7 to the DNA end suggests the J call may be wrong. The CDR3 has 12 residues. Germline CDR1 reads SGHVS; CDR2 reads FNYEAQ. The CDR3 coding sequence is TGTGCCAGCAGCTTAGATAGGAATGAGCAGTACTTC. This translates into CASSLDRNEQYF.

This clonotype was seen many times. The V call is TRBV5-8, the J call TRBJ1-2; 9 bases are a match to TRBD1. CDR1 SGHTS and CDR2 YDEGEE come from the germline V gene. CDR3 length: 15 residues. With V trimmed by 2 bases and J by 8 bases, 10 bases remained unmatched. As DNA, the CDR3 is TGTGCCAGCAGCTTTAAGGGACAGGGAGGGCTCGGCTACACCTTC. It specifies CASSFKGQGGLGYTF.

This clonotype was found many times. This chain connects TRBV29-1 to TRBJ1-1; the match to TRBD1 covers 7 bases. The J segment lost 6 bases and the V segment lost 4 bases, leaving 2 bases of the junction unmatched. The CDR3 has 11 residues. Germline-derived CDR1 and CDR2 are SQVTM and ANQGSEA. CDR3 protein: CSVGTGPEAFF. The CDR3 DNA reads as TGCAGCGTTGGGACAGGACCTGAAGCTTTCTTT.

The chain uses TRBV29-1 and TRBJ2-3; a weak D match, TRBD1 (5 bases). This CDR3 is 16 amino acids long. CDR1 and CDR2 from the germline V gene are SQVTM and ANQGSEA. Between the trimmed V and J ends, which lost 4 bases and 2 bases, there was a span of 19 bases. The CDR3 loop is CSVGFRQRHPTDTQYF. In nucleotides, the CDR3 is TGCAGCGTTGGTTTTCGACAGAGACATCCCACAGATACGCAGTATTTT.

This clonotype has ten or more counts. In DNA form, the CDR3 reads TGCAGTGCTAGAGCGGGAGGCCCGAACACCGGGGAGCTGTTTTTT. It encodes CSARAGGPNTGELFF. The genes are TRBV20-1 and TRBJ2-2; 7 bases line up with TRBD2. This CDR3 region has 15 residues. Germline CDR1 reads DFQATT; CDR2 reads SNEGSKA (reference sequence). The ends lost 1 base at V and 0 bases at J; junction bases unmatched: 2.

This clonotype was picked up a small number of times. This rearrangement joins TRBV28 to TRBJ1-5; 8 bases align to TRBD1. V was pared by 2 bases and J by 4 bases, with 7 bases of the junction left unmatched. The CDR3 runs to 16 residues. Germline-derived CDR1 and CDR2 are MDHEN and SYDVKM. CDR3 DNA sequence: TGTGCCAGCAGTTTAAGGACAGGGCTTCGAAATCAGCCCCAGCATTTT. Its translation is CASSLRTGLRNQPQHF.

The chain employs TRBV7-9 and TRBJ2-7; D is unclear. This CDR3 region has 16 residues. Trimming took off 6 bases at V and 7 bases at J, with 25 bases between the two ends. Germline-derived CDR1 and CDR2 are SEHNR and FQNEAQ (reference sequence). The CDR3 DNA reads as TGTGCCAGCAGTGAACAGCAGGCCATCTCCTACAATGAGCAGTACTTC. It specifies CASSEQQAISYNEQYF.

This clonotype was seen at least ten times. The V gene is TRBV5-1, the J gene TRBJ2-7, with 11 bases fitting TRBD2. Germline trimming cut 4 bases from V and 3 bases from J; bases unmatched to any gene: 3. This CDR3 is 14 amino acids long. The germline V gene has CDR1 SGHRS and CDR2 YFSETQ. The CDR3 DNA is TGCGCCAGCAGCACGGGACTAGCGGACTACGAGCAGTACTTC. Its translation: CASSTGLADYEQYF. Looking up the rest from reference TRBV5-1 and TRBJ2-7 gives the full variable domain: KAGVTQTPRYLIKTRGQQVTLSCSPISGHRSVSWYQQTPGQGLQFLFEYFSETQRNKGNFPGRFSGRQFSNSRSEMNVSTLELGDSALYLCASSTGLADYEQYFGPGTRLTVT.

The sample holds a few counts of this clonotype. This chain connects TRBV20-1 to TRBJ1-1; TRBD1 agrees at 9 bases. This CDR3 spans 14 amino acids. V trimming: 5 bases; J trimming: 0 bases; junction bases outside the gene matches: 4. The germline gives CDR1 DFQATT, CDR2 SNEGSKA (reference sequence). This CDR3 reads CSADTGGLNTEAFF. Written as DNA, the CDR3 is TGCAGTGCTGATACAGGGGGCCTGAACACTGAAGCTTTCTTT.

Comments on this clonotype: A junction boundary mismatches the germline segment, possibly from a read error. V gene TRBV10-3 combines with J gene TRBJ1-1, with TRBD1 as a possible D gene (5 bases). CDR1 is ENHRY, CDR2 SYGVKD, per germline. The CDR3 runs to 13 residues. The CDR3 spells CAISDLGTNEAFF. Written as DNA, the CDR3 is TGTGCCATTAGTGATTTAGGGACTAATGAAGCTTTCTTT.

The chain employs TRBV11-2 and TRBJ1-5, with a tentative D call TRBD1 (5 bases). This CDR3 contains 19 residues. In germline, CDR1 is SGHAT, CDR2 FQNNGV. V was trimmed by 5 bases and J by 6 bases, leaving 29 bases between them. The CDR3 here is CASSPGLVGGSTEVQPQHF. The CDR3 DNA follows: TGTGCCAGCAGCCCCGGACTGGTGGGGGGGAGTACTGAGGTTCAGCCCCAGCATTTT.

This clonotype was found many times. The J gene is TRBJ2-2, the V gene TRBV15, with TRBD1 as a possible D gene (6 bases). The CDR3 has 13 amino acids. Germline values: CDR1 LNHNV, CDR2 YYDKDF (reference sequence). With 8 bases removed from V and 8 bases from J, the gap between germline ends came to 15 bases. This chain's CDR3 is CATAPGVTGELFF. CDR3 DNA sequence: TGTGCCACCGCACCAGGGGTTACTGGGGAGCTGTTTTTT.

The chain employs TRBV12-3 or TRBV12-4 and TRBJ1-5, with D possibly being TRBD1 (5 bases). This CDR3 is 15 amino acids long. Trimming pared 6 bases from V and 5 bases from J, leaving 17 bases between. CDR3 residues: CASRGGRWVHQPQHF. CDR3 bases: TGTGCCAGCAGGGGGGGACGGTGGGTCCATCAGCCCCAGCATTTT.

V and J are TRBV12-3 or TRBV12-4 and TRBJ2-2; D is uncertain. The ends were cut back, 6 bases at V and 8 bases at J, with 7 bases in the middle. The CDR3 spans 11 residues. In nucleotides, the CDR3 is TGTGCCAGCAGGTCAAAGGGGGAGCTGTTTTTT. Amino acids: CASRSKGELFF.